The 6 T cell receptor beta chains below were found in one sample sequenced in a study of blood T cell repertoires in COVID-19. This table comes from immunoSEQ multiplex PCR, and its TCRdb copy is limited to in-frame clones, with some not included. The sample consists of approximately 130,000 clones, approximately 88% of them appearing once. Source material: peripheral blood. All receptors derive from a man over 45 with acute or convalescent COVID-19.

The rearrangement uses TRBV4-1 and TRBJ2-5, with 9 bases that match TRBD1. From germline, CDR1 is MGHRA and CDR2 YSYEKL. With V trimmed by 6 bases and J by 5 bases, 10 bases remained unmatched. The CDR3 extends over 15 amino acids. The CDR3 sequence is CASSPRTGTGETQYF. CDR3 DNA: TGCGCCAGCAGTCCTAGGACAGGGACAGGGGAGACCCAGTACTTC.

On this clone itself: Mismatch with germline at one junction end may stem from a read error. This chain links TRBV6-1 with TRBJ2-1, with D possibly being TRBD2 (6 bases). CDR3 size: 15 residues. Germline-derived CDR1 and CDR2 are MNHNS and SASEGT. The CDR3 sequence: CASREGGSSYNEQFF. CDR3 sequence (DNA): TGTGCCAGCAGAGAAGGAGGGAGCTCCTACAATGAGCAGTTCTTC.

This clone was counted only a few times. V gene TRBV27 combines with J gene TRBJ2-5, with TRBD1 matching 7 bases. J was trimmed by 2 bases and V by 3 bases; bases with no gene match: 3. The germline V gene encodes CDR1 MNHEY and CDR2 SMNVEV (reference sequence). CDR3 length: 14 residues. DNA for the CDR3: TGTGCCAGCAGTTTTATGGGACAGCAAGAGACCCAGTACTTC. It yields the protein CASSFMGQQETQYF.

The chain links TRBV7-9 to TRBJ2-3, with 11 positions matching TRBD2. The trim removed 6 bases at V and 0 bases at J, leaving 8 bases unmatched. The CDR3 extends over 17 amino acids. In germline, CDR1 is SEHNR, CDR2 FQNEAQ (reference sequence). CDR3: CASSGSRTSGSTDTQYF. In DNA, the CDR3 is TGTGCCAGCAGTGGGTCTCGGACTAGCGGGAGCACAGATACGCAGTATTTT.

A note on this clone: At one of its ends the junction is not consistent with the germline gene, which may arise from a read error. The chain combines TRBV27 with TRBJ2-7; TRBD2 might be the D (7 bases). Germline V CDR1 and CDR2: MNHEY, SMNVEV (reference sequence). The CDR3 is made up of 18 amino acids. The CDR3 reads CASSISMRGGRRSYEQYF. The CDR3 DNA follows: TGTGCCAGCAGTATATCGATGAGGGGGGGGCGACGATCGTACGAGCAGTACTTC.

The V call is TRBV6-5, the J call TRBJ1-6; no definite D call. Germline V gene data show CDR1 as MNHEY and CDR2 as SVGAGI. V was clipped by 7 bases and J by 2 bases, with 12 bases between them. This CDR3 is 15 amino acids long. Written as DNA, the CDR3 is TGTGCCAGCAAAAGGACTTCCCCCTATAATTCACCCCTCCACTTT. The encoded protein is CASKRTSPYNSPLHF.